This T cell receptor (beta chain) was sequenced during a study of early T cells in non-severe SARS-CoV-2 infection. Study details: It was bulk RNA from unsorted whole blood that was sequenced, and the chains were unpaired.

The junction had 13 bases not matched to a gene; V was cut back by 6 bases and J by 10 bases. Germline loops: CDR1 MRHNA, CDR2 SNTAGT. The CDR3 consists of 16 residues. Overall study results and limits: Matches to VDJdb favored anti-spike CD8 responses and missed private and CD4 specificities.

Only a few counts were recorded for this clonotype. Antigen: not known. Unique molecular identifiers were affixed to single, distinct cDNA molecules. TCRdb called the 5' RACE reads again in MiXCR, with one record for every CDR3 protein. Seen here are roughly 55,000 distinct CDR3 sequences, about 15% observed once, and the top ten hold more than 8%. J is TRBJ2-1 and V is TRBV6-4, with 12 bases aligning to TRBD2. This TCR derives from an adult who was a healthcare worker with PCR-confirmed SARS-CoV-2 infection or an uninfected control (not recorded which). Sequencing was performed on whole blood, taken at baseline. The CDR3 DNA sequence: TGTGCCAGCAGCGCTAGGACTAGCGGGATTCTCAAGGAGCAGTTCTTC. Its translation is CASSARTSGILKEQFF.